These 17 T cell receptor beta chains share one sample of origin, sequenced in a study of blood T cell repertoires in COVID-19. The repertoire was sequenced with immunoSEQ multiplex PCR; TCRdb's copy has only in-frame clones and lacks some. The sample has tens of thousands of clones, roughly 87% seen once; the top ten hold almost 6.5%. Sequenced input: peripheral blood. The receptors derive from a woman aged 50 to 65 with acute or convalescent COVID-19.

This chain connects TRBV18 to TRBJ2-7; D is possibly TRBD2 (7 bases). This CDR3 has 14 residues. Germline V gene lookup returns CDR1 KGHSH and CDR2 LQKENI. Trimming stripped 0 bases from V and 2 bases from J, with 8 bases between. CDR3 sequence: CASSPPGGAYEQYF. The CDR3, as DNA: TGTGCCAGCTCACCACCAGGGGGGGCCTACGAGCAGTACTTC.

The chain uses TRBV13 and TRBJ1-5; D call uncertain. Germline V gene data show CDR1 as PRHDT and CDR2 as FYEKMQ (reference sequence). CDR3 length equals 12 residues. Trimming stripped 0 bases from V and 7 bases from J, with 4 bases between. In DNA form, the CDR3 reads TGTGCCAGCAGCTTAGGTAGACAGCCCCAGCATTTT. Translation: CASSLGRQPQHF.

V usage is TRBV30 and J usage is TRBJ1-5; 9 bases fit TRBD1. J lost 2 bases, V lost 4 bases, and 6 bases had no gene match. Looked up from germline, CDR1 is GTSNPN and CDR2 is SVGIG (reference sequence). The CDR3 totals 15 residues. The CDR3 region is CAWTTGQGGNQPQHF. CDR3 coding DNA: TGTGCCTGGACCACGGGACAGGGAGGCAATCAGCCCCAGCATTTT.

V and J are TRBV4-3 and TRBJ1-3; no clear D. The V gene lost 4 bases and the J gene lost 0 bases, with 10 bases spanning the gap. The CDR3 totals 15 residues. From germline, CDR1 is LGHNA and CDR2 YSLEER. Here the CDR3 reads CASSPLAGSGNTIYF. The DNA for the CDR3 is TGCGCCAGCAGCCCCCTGGCGGGCTCTGGAAACACCATATATTTT.

This chain joins TRBV7-9 and TRBJ2-7; the match to TRBD2 covers 15 bases. Trimming at V came to 8 bases and at J to 0 bases, leaving 8 bases not matched to a gene. The germline gives CDR1 SEHNR, CDR2 FQNEAQ (reference sequence). The length of the CDR3 is 17 residues. The CDR3 region has the DNA TGTGCCAGCTCCGGACTAGCGGGAGGGCAGGCCTCCTACGAGCAGTACTTC. It yields the protein CASSGLAGGQASYEQYF. Drawing the rest from reference TRBV7-9 and TRBJ2-7, the complete variable domain is DTGVSQNPRHKITKRGQNVTFRCDPISEHNRLYWYRQTLGQGPEFLTYFQNEAQLEKSRLLSDRFSAERPKGSFSTLEIQRTEQGDSAMYLCASSGLAGGQASYEQYFGPGTRLTVT.

CDR3 DNA: TGTGCCATCTCTATGACAGGGTTCGGGGGCTACACCTTC. Residues: CAISMTGFGGYTF. The chain uses TRBV28 and TRBJ1-2, with 7 bases identical to TRBD1. The CDR3 consists of 13 residues. Germline assignment: CDR1 MDHEN and CDR2 SYDVKM. V trimming: 10 bases; J trimming: 8 bases; junction bases outside the gene matches: 13.

The chain is built from TRBV19 and TRBJ1-1, with a tentative D call TRBD1 (6 bases). CDR3 length: 16 amino acids. CDR1 is LNHDA and CDR2 is SQIVND in the germline V gene (reference sequence). The germline V and J ends were trimmed by 2 bases and 1 base, with 14 bases remaining between them. CDR3 coding DNA: TGTGCCAGTAGTATACCTCGACAGGTCCCGAACACTGAAGCTTTCTTT. It yields the protein CASSIPRQVPNTEAFF. The full variable domain, in which reference TRBV19 and TRBJ1-1 provide the parts outside the CDR3, is DGGITQSPKYLFRKEGQNVTLSCEQNLNHDAMYWYRQDPGQGLRLIYYSQIVNDFQKGDIAEGYSVSREKKESFPLTVTSAQKNPTAFYLCASSIPRQVPNTEAFFGQGTRLTVV.

The chain combines TRBV18 with TRBJ1-6; possibly TRBD1 for D (5 bases). The V gene's germline CDR1 is KGHSH and CDR2 LQKENI. This CDR3 has 13 amino acids. The V end lost 2 bases, the J end lost 8 bases, and 7 bases lay between the germline ends. The CDR3 loop reads CASSPGGDSPLHF. The CDR3 region has the DNA TGTGCCAGCTCACCAGGGGGGGATTCACCCCTCCACTTT.

This clone was counted between two and nine times. The chain employs TRBV11-1 and TRBJ2-7; D uncertain. CDR3 size: 14 residues. Germline CDR1 is SGHAT and CDR2 is FQDESV (reference sequence). The V and J ends lost 0 bases and 1 base respectively, with 7 bases between them. CDR3 DNA: TGTGCCAGCAGCTTAGCGGCGGAGTCCTACGAGCAGTACTTC. It specifies CASSLAAESYEQYF.

The V and J genes are TRBV19 and TRBJ2-3, with D perhaps matching TRBD2 (6 bases). The CDR3 consists of 15 residues. Trimming shortened V by 5 bases and J by 6 bases, and 18 bases separated the two germline ends. Germline loops: CDR1 LNHDA, CDR2 SQIVND (reference sequence). This chain's CDR3 is CASSVPTSSQDTQYF. DNA of the CDR3: TGTGCCAGTAGTGTACCGACTAGTAGTCAGGATACGCAGTATTTT.

This chain connects TRBV10-3 to TRBJ1-1, with unresolved D. The CDR3 loop spans 14 amino acids. Trimming stripped 3 bases from V and 6 bases from J, with 14 bases between. Germline V lookup: CDR1 ENHRY, CDR2 SYGVKD. CDR3 in amino acids: CAISDSTGGPEAFF. Here the CDR3 DNA reads TGTGCCATCAGTGACTCGACGGGTGGTCCTGAAGCTTTCTTT.

The chain links TRBV19 to TRBJ1-4; 7 bases fit TRBD1. This CDR3 is 14 amino acids long. Germline CDR1 and CDR2: LNHDA and SQIVND (reference sequence). V trimming: 3 bases; J trimming: 6 bases; junction bases outside the gene matches: 4. DNA of the CDR3: TGTGCCAGTAGTATGGGCAGGGGGGATGAAAAACTGTTTTTT. This encodes CASSMGRGDEKLFF.

The chain joins TRBV28 to TRBJ2-2; 8 bases align to TRBD1. The CDR3 runs to 15 residues. The V and J ends lost 7 bases and 3 bases, in that order; junction bases with no gene match: 7. In germline, CDR1 is MDHEN, CDR2 SYDVKM. CDR3 sequence reads: CASTKTGAHTGELFF. The DNA of the CDR3 is TGTGCCAGCACCAAGACAGGGGCGCACACCGGGGAGCTGTTTTTT.

V and J are TRBV5-5 and TRBJ2-7; 7 bases agree with TRBD2. CDR3 length: 15 amino acids. The germline gives CDR1 SGHKS, CDR2 YYEKEE (reference sequence). Trimming took 4 bases from V and 2 from J; bases not matched to a gene: 9. CDR3 in amino acids: CASSGGVGFTYEQYF. CDR3 nucleotides: TGTGCCAGCAGCGGGGGGGTAGGGTTCACCTACGAGCAGTACTTC.

The chain carries TRBV19 and TRBJ1-1; TRBD1 matches at 7 bases. J was trimmed by 5 bases and V by 7 bases; bases with no gene match: 10. This CDR3 is 14 amino acids long. Germline CDR1 LNHDA, CDR2 SQIVND (reference sequence). CDR3 bases: TGTGCCAGTACCCCGACAGGGCGGCGGACTGAAGCTTTCTTT. Its translation is CASTPTGRRTEAFF.

This sequence joins TRBV6-6 and TRBJ2-2; 7 bases align to TRBD1. The germline gives CDR1 MNHNY, CDR2 SVGAGI (reference sequence). V lost 5 bases and J lost 3; bases outside the gene matches: 6. This CDR3 region has 15 residues. This CDR3 is CASSPSRGYTGELFF. DNA for the CDR3: TGTGCCAGCAGTCCCTCCAGGGGGTACACCGGGGAGCTGTTTTTT.

This chain connects TRBV7-8 to TRBJ2-4; a possible D gene is TRBD1 (5 bases). The CDR3 contains 11 residues. Trimming cost V 3 bases and J 13 bases, with 10 bases left between them. CDR1 and CDR2 from the germline V gene are SGHVS and FQNEAQ. This CDR3 is CASSFRGVQYF. The CDR3 DNA reads TGTGCCAGCAGCTTTAGGGGCGTCCAGTACTTC.